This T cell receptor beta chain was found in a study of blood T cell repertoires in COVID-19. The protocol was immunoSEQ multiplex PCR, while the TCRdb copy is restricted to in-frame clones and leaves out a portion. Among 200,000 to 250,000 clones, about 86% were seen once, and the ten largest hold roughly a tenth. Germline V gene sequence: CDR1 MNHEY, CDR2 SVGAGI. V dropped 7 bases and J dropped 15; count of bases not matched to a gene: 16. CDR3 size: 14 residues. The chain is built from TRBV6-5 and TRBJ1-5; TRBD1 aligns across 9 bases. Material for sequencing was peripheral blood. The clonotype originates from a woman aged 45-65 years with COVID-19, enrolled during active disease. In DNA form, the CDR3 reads TGTGCCAGCACCTGGGACAGGGTTCCTTTATCGGGGCATTTT. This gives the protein CASTWDRVPLSGHF.